These 6 T cell receptor beta chains share one sample of origin, sequenced in a study of cytomegalovirus exposure and HLA in healthy donors. Primers for the PCR totalled 60 Vbeta and 13 Jbeta. Profiled with immunoSEQ multiplex PCR; TCRdb holds only in-frame clones, not every one. Of 100,000 to 150,000 clones in the sample, over 70% are singletons; the top ten hold about 1.5%. Input material: PBMCs. The source is a young woman in good health and CMV-seronegative.

This chain joins TRBV30 and TRBJ1-6; no clear D gene. The ends were cut back, 4 bases at V and 5 bases at J, with 15 bases in the middle. The CDR3 loop spans 15 amino acids. The V gene's germline CDR1 is GTSNPN and CDR2 SVGIG (reference sequence). The CDR3: CAWKTEPGNNSPLHF. The CDR3, as DNA: TGTGCCTGGAAGACCGAACCCGGGAATAATTCACCCCTCCACTTT.

J is TRBJ2-6 and V is TRBV6-1; possible D gene TRBD2, 5 bases. Germline assignment: CDR1 MNHNS and CDR2 SASEGT. This CDR3 has 13 residues. V gave up 8 bases and J gave up 2 bases, with 7 bases separating them. The CDR3 DNA reads as TGTGCCAGCGGGCGGGCTGGGGCCAACGTCCTGACTTTC. It encodes CASGRAGANVLTF.

The J gene is TRBJ2-1, the V gene TRBV29-1, with TRBD2 as a possible D gene (6 bases). Germline CDR1 reads SQVTM; CDR2 reads ANQGSEA. Deletions cut 3 bases from V and 2 bases from J, with 11 bases between. There are 14 residues in the CDR3. CDR3 residues: CSVELAETYNEQFF. In nucleotides, the CDR3 is TGCAGCGTTGAGTTAGCGGAGACCTACAATGAGCAGTTCTTC.

Comments on this clone: The sample has other DNA sequences that encode this CDR3 too. This sequence joins TRBV7-9 and TRBJ2-1, with TRBD2 matching over 8 bases. The CDR3 totals 15 residues. Germline V CDR1 and CDR2: SEHNR, FQNEAQ (reference sequence). J gave up 0 bases and V 4 bases, and 2 bases lay outside the gene matches. CDR3 residues: CASSYTSGSYNEQFF. For the CDR3, the DNA is TGTGCCAGCAGCTATACTAGCGGCTCCTACAATGAGCAGTTCTTC. Combining the CDR3 with reference TRBV7-9 and TRBJ2-1 gives the whole variable domain DTGVSQNPRHKITKRGQNVTFRCDPISEHNRLYWYRQTLGQGPEFLTYFQNEAQLEKSRLLSDRFSAERPKGSFSTLEIQRTEQGDSAMYLCASSYTSGSYNEQFFGPGTRLTVL.

The gene calls are TRBV27 and TRBJ1-1; the D is unclear. V was clipped by 2 bases and J by 0 bases, with 7 bases between them. Germline CDR1 is MNHEY and CDR2 is SMNVEV (reference sequence). The CDR3 totals 14 residues. In nucleotides, the CDR3 is TGTGCCAGCAGTTTAACAGACATGAACACTGAAGCTTTCTTT. The encoded protein is CASSLTDMNTEAFF.

This clone turned up a few times. The chain links TRBV6-5 to TRBJ2-7, with a weak D call TRBD1 (6 bases). Germline loops: CDR1 MNHEY, CDR2 SVGAGI. The length of the CDR3 is 13 residues. V lost 2 bases and J lost 4, with 9 bases in between. This chain's CDR3 is CASSYGQLYEQYF. The DNA for the CDR3 is TGTGCCAGCAGTTACGGACAGTTGTACGAGCAGTACTTC.